The sample holds one count of the clone carrying this TCR beta chain. Its antigen is not identified. The sample originates from a study of long-term antiretroviral therapy in people with HIV. Whole-study results and caveats: The data indicate that diversity increased after ART but remained below transplant donor controls. Compared with controls, HIV repertoires showed narrower CDR3 length ranges.

Running of the v3.0 immunoSEQ assay took place at survey level. Some clones are missing from TCRdb's copy, which holds only in-frame ones; the method was immunoSEQ multiplex PCR. This sample has around 29,000 clones, with 75% to 90% found just once. Specimens retained about 0.85-11 million cryopreserved PBMC preceding DNA extraction. The length of the CDR3 is 13 residues. V lost 5 bases and J lost 0, with 11 bases in between. Per the germline V gene, CDR1 is GTSNPN and CDR2 is SVGIG (reference sequence). The source of this sequence is a man aged 35-49 years with HIV. The V and J genes are TRBV30 and TRBJ2-7, with D possibly matching TRBD2 (5 bases). The sequencing here drew on unsorted PBMCs, taken 0.3 years after starting antiretroviral therapy. CDR3 nucleotides: TGTGCCTGGTCTACGGGAACCTCCTACGAGCAGTACTTC. It yields the protein CAWSTGTSYEQYF.